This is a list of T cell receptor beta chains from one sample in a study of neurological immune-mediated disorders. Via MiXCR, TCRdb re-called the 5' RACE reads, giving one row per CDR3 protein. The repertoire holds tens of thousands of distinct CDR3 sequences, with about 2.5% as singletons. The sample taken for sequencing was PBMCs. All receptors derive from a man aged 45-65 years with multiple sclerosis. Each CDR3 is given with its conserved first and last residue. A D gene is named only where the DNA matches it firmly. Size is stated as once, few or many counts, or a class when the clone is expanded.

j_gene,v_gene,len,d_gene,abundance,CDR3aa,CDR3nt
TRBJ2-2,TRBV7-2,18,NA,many,CASSSSLIGGTNTGELFF,TGTGCCAGCAGCTCTTCCCTGATAGGGGGGACGAACACCGGGGAGCTGTTTTTT
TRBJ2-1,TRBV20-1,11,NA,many,CSAKGIDEQFF,TGCAGTGCTAAGGGGATCGATGAGCAGTTCTTC
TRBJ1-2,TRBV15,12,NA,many,CATSRELGGYTF,TGTGCCACCAGCAGAGAGCTTGGTGGCTACACCTTC
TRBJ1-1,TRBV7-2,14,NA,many,CASSPQGGSTEAFF,TGTGCCAGCAGCCCCCAGGGCGGCTCGACTGAAGCTTTCTTT
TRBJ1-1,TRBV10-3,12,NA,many,CAISETGTEAFF,TGTGCCATCAGTGAAACGGGGACTGAAGCTTTCTTT
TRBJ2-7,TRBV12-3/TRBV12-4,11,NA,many,CASSRGYEQYF,TGTGCCAGCAGCCGGGGCTACGAGCAGTACTTC
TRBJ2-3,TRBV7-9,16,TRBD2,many,CASSLGLAGTMDTQYF,TGTGCCAGCAGCTTAGGACTAGCGGGAACGATGGATACGCAGTATTTT
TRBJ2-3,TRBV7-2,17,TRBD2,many,CASSYGLAGAYTDTQYF,TGTGCCAGCAGCTATGGACTAGCGGGGGCCTACACAGATACGCAGTATTTT
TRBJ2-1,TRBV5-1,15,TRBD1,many,CASSPGGQVYNEQFF,TGCGCCAGCAGCCCCGGTGGACAGGTATACAATGAGCAGTTCTTC
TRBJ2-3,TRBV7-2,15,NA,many,CASSPVGGAIDTQYF,TGTGCCAGCAGCCCCGTGGGGGGGGCGATAGATACGCAGTATTTT
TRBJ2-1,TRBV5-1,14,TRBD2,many,CASSLRGGNNEQFF,TGCGCCAGCAGCTTGCGCGGGGGAAACAATGAGCAGTTCTTC
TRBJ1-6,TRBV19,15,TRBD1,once,CASSTTGSGNSPLHF,TGTGCCAGTAGTACGACAGGGTCAGGAAATTCACCCCTCCACTTT